This T cell receptor (beta chain) was recorded in a study of cytomegalovirus exposure and HLA in healthy donors. 60 Vbeta and 13 Jbeta primers were used in PCR. Generated by immunoSEQ multiplex PCR, the TCRdb table keeps only in-frame clones and is missing some. Its listing shows just over 200,000 clones. Findings and caveats of the study: One variant, a missense change in DCLRE1C, was linked in a later analysis to TCR beta V- and J-gene trimming. About 90% or about 30% of the time was how often most TCR beta V segments were productive, according to an earlier analysis. Certain sequence variants were highly shared and formed a cluster, and this cluster was likely a sequencing artifact.

About this clone: What it recognizes is unknown.

The CDR3 covers 16 residues. Germline V gives CDR1 SGHTA, CDR2 FQGNSA. V lost 1 base and J lost 5; bases outside the gene matches: 9. This rearrangement joins TRBV7-2 to TRBJ2-5, with 8 bases fitting TRBD2. Source material: PBMCs. This receptor was identified in a girl aged 2-10 years in good health and CMV-seropositive. The CDR3 region has the DNA TGTGCCAGCAGCTTAGTTCGAGCGGGAGAACGCGAGACCCAGTACTTC. Residues: CASSLVRAGERETQYF.